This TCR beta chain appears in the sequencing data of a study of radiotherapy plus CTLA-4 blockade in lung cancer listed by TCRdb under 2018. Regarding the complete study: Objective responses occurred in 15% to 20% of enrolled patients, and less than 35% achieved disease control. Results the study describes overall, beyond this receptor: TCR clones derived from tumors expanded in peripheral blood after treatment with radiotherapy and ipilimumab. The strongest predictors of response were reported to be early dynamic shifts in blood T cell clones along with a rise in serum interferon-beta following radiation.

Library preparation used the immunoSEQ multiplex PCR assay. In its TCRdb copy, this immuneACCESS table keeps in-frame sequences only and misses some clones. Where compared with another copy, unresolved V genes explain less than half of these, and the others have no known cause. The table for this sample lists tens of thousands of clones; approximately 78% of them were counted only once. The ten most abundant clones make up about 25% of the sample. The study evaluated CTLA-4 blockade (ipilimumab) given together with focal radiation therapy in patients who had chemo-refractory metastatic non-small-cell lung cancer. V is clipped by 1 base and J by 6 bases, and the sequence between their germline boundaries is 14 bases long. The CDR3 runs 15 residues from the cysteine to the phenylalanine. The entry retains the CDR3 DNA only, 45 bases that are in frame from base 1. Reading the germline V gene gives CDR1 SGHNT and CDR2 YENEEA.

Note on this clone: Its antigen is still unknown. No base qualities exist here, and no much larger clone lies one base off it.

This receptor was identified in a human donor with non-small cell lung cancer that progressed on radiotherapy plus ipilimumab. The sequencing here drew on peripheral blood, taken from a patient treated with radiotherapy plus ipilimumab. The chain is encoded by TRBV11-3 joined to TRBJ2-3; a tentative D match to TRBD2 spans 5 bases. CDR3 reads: CASSLGRDFGDTQYF. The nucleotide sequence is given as TGTGCCAGCAGCTTAGGCCGGGATTTTGGGGATACGCAGTATTTT.